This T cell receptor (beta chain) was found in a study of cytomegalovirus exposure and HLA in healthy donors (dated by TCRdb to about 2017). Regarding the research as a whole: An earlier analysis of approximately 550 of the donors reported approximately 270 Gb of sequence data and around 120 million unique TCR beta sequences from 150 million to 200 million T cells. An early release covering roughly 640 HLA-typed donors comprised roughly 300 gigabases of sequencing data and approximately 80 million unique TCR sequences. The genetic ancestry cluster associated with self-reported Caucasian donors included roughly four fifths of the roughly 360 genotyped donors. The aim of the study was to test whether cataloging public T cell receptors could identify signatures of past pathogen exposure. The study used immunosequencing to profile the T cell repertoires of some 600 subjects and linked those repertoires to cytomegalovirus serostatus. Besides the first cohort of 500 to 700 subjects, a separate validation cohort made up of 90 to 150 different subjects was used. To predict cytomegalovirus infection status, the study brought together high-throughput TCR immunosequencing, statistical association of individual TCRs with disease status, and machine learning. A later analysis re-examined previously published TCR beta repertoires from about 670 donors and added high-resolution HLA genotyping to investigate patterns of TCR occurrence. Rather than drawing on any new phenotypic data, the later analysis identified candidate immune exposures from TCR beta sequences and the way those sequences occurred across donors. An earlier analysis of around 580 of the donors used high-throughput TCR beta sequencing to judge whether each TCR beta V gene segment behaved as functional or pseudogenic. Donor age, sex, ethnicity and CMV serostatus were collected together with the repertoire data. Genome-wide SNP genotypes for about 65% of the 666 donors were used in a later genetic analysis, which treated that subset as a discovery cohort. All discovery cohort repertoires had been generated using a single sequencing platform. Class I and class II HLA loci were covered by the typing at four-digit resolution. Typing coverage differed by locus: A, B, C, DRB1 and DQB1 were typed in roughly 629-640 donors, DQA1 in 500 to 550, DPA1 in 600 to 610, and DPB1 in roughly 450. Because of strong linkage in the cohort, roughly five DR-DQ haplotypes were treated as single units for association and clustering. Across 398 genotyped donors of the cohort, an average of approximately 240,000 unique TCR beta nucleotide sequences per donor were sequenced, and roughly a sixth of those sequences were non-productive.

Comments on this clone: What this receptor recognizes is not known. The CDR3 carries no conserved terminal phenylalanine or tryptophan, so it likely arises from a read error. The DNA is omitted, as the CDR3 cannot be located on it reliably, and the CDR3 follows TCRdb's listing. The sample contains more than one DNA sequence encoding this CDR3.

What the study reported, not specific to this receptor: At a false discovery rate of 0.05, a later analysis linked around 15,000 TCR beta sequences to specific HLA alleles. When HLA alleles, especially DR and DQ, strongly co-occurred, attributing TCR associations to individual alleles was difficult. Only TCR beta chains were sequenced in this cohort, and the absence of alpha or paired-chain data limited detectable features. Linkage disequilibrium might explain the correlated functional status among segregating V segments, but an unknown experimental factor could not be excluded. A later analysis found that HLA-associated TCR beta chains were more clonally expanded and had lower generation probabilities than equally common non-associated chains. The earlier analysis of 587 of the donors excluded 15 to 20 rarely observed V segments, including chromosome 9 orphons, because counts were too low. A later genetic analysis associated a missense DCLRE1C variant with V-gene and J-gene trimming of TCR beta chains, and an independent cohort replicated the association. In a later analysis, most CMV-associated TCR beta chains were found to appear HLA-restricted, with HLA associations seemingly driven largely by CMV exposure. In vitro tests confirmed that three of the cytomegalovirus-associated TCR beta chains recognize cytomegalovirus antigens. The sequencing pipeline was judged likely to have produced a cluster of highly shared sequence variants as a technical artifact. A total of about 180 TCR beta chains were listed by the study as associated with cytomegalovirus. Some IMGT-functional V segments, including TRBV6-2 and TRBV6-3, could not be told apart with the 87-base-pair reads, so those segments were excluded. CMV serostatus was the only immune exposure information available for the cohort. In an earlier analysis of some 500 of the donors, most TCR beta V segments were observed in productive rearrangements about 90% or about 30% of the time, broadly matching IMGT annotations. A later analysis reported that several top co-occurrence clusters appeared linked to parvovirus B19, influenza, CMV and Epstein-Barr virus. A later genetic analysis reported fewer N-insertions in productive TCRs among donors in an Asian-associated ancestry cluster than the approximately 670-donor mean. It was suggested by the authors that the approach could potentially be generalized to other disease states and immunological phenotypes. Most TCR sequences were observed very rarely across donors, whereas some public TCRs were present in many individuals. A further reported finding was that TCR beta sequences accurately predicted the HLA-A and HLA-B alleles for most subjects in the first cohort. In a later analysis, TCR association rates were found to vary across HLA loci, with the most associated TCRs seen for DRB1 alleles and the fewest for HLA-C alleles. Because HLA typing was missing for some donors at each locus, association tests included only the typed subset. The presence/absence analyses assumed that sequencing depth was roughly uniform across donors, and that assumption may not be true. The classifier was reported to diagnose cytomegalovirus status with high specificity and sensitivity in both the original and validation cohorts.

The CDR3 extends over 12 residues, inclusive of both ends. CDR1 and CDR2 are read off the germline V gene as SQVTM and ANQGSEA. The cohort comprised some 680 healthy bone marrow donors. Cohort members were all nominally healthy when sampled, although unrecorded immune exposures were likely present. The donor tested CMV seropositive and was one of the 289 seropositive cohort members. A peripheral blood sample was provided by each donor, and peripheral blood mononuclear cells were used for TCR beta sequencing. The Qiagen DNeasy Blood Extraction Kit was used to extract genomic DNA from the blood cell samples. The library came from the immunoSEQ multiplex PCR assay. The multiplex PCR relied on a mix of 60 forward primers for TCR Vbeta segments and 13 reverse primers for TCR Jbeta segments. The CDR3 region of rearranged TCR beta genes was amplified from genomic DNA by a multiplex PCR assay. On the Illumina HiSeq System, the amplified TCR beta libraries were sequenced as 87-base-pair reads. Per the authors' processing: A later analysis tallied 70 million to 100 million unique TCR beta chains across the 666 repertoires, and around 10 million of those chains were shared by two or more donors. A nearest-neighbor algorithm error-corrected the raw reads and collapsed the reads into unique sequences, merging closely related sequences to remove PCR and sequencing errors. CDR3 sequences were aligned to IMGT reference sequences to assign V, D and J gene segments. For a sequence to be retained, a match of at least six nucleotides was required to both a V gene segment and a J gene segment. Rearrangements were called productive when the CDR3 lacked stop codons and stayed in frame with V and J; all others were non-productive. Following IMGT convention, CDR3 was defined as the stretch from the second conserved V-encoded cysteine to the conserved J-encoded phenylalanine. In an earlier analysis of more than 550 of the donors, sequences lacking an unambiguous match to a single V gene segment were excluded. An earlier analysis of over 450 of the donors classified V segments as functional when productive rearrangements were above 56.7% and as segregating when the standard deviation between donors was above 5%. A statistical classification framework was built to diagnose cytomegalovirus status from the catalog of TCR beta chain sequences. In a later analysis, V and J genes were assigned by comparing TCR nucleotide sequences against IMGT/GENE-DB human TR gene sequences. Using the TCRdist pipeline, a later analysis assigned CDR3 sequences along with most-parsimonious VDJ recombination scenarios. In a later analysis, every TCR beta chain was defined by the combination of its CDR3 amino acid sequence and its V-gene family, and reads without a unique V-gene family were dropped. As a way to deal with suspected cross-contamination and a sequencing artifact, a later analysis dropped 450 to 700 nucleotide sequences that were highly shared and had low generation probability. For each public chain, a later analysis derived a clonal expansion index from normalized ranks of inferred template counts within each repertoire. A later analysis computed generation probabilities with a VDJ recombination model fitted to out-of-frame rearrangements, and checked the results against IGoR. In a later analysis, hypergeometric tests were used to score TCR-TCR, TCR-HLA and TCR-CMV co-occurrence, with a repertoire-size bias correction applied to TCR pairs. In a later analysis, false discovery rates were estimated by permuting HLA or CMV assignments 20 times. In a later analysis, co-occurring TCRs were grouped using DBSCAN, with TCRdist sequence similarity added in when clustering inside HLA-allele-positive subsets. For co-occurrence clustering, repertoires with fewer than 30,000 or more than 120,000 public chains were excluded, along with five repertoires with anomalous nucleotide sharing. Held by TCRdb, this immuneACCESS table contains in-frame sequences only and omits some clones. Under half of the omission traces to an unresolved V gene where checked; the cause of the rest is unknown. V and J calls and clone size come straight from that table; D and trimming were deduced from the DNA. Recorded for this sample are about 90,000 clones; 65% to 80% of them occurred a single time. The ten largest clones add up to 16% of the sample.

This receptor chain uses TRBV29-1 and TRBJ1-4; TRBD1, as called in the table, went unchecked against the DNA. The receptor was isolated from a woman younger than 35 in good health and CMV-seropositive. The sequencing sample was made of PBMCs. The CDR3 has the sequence CSVGQGGEKLFL.